The source of this TCR beta chain is a study of Graves' ophthalmopathy and Graves' hyperthyroidism. The germline V and J ends were trimmed by 8 bases and 6 bases, with 32 bases remaining between them. Germline CDR1 reads SEHNR; CDR2 reads FQNEAQ (reference sequence). This CDR3 contains 18 residues. Diagnostic conclusions were grounded in clinical symptoms, serum thyroxine, TRAb, thyroid ultrasound and orbital computed tomography. Amplification from RNA transcripts yielded the TCR beta CDR3 regions. HTBI primers served in a first-round RT-PCR, which a second-round multiplex PCR followed. One entry per CDR3 protein, called by TCRdb with MiXCR from the multiplex PCR reads. The profile covers around 670,000 distinct CDR3 sequences, with 35% to 50% appearing a single time and about 40% taken by the ten largest. Details on this clonotype: The antigen is unknown.

Whole-study results and caveats: At around 65% sensitivity and over 72% specificity, the model predicted progression of the ophthalmopathy.

The sequence was obtained from an adult man with Graves' ophthalmopathy. The sample was peripheral blood. The chain carries TRBV7-9 and TRBJ2-7, with D possibly matching TRBD2 (6 bases). CDR3 nucleotides: TGTGCCAGCTCCCCTCGGGAGAACCGACTAGTTTTTTTCTCCGAGCAGTACTTC. Its protein is CASSPRENRLVFFSEQYF.